This T cell receptor beta chain appears in the sequencing data of a study of blood T cell repertoires in COVID-19. Study-wide context: Sample material is recorded as cDNA or gDNA derived from T cells, B-cell-depleted T cells, or PBMCs.

Germline CDR1 is KGHDR and CDR2 is SFDVKD. This CDR3 has 16 amino acids. The V and J ends lost 3 bases and 0 bases respectively, with 13 bases between them. TCRdb keeps only in-frame clones here, not all; method: immunoSEQ multiplex PCR. The sample shows about 210,000 clones, approximately 80% of them seen only once. Specimen: PBMCs or T cells enriched from blood (not recorded which). This clonotype was obtained from a man in his forties who had recovered from COVID-19. The rearrangement joins TRBV24-1 to TRBJ1-2, with D possibly TRBD1 on 6 matching bases. CDR3 amino acids: CATSDKGGPTNYGYTF. The CDR3 DNA reads as TGTGCCACCAGTGATAAGGGGGGGCCGACTAACTATGGCTACACCTTC.